This TCR beta chain was obtained from a study of T cell repertoires in cytomegalovirus infection. Overall study: It was the public TCR beta signatures that indicated both CMV infection and matching HLA type.

This clonotype was seen a single time. Its antigen is still unknown. From the reads, TCRdb called clonotypes with MiXCR, one entry per CDR3 protein. The table shows fewer than 300,000 distinct CDR3 sequences, with roughly a quarter occurring only once. Notes on the study in general: CMV carriers having the relevant HLA were flagged by cumulative public TCR beta family frequency. Clonotype analysis showed dominance of the ex vivo response by HLA-C-restricted CMV-specific TCR beta clonotypes.

Sequencing used PBMCs. This TCR derives from a human donor in good health (CMV status not recorded). Some clones in this sample may be carry-over from other donors' samples.

DNA of the CDR3: TGTGCCAGCAGCTTGGCCCTCTCGATACAGGGGGGATCCTATAATTCACCCCTCCACTTT. The encoded protein is CASSLALSIQGGSYNSPLHF. This rearrangement joins TRBV5-6 to TRBJ1-6, with 8 bases that match TRBD1. This CDR3 has 20 amino acids. Germline V gene sequence: CDR1 SGHDT, CDR2 YYEEEE. After removal of 0 bases from V and 1 base from J, the junction contained 12 bases not matched to a gene.